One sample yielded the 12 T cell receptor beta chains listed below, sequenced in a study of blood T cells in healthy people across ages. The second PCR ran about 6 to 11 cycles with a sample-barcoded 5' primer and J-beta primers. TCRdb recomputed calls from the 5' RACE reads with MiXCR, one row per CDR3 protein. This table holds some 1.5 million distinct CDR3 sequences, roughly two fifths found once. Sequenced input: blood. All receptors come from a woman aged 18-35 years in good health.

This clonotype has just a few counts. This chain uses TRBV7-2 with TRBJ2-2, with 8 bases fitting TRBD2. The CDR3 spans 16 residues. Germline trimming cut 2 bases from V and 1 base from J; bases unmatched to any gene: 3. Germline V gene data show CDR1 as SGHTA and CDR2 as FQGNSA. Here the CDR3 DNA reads TGTGCCAGCAGCTTAACCGGGACTAGGAACACCGGGGAGCTGTTTTTT. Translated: CASSLTGTRNTGELFF.

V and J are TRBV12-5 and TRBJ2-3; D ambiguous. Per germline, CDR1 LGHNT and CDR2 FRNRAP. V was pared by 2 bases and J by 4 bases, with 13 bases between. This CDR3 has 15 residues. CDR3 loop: CASGLPPALADTQYF. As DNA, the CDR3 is TGTGCTAGTGGTTTGCCGCCTGCTTTGGCAGATACGCAGTATTTT.

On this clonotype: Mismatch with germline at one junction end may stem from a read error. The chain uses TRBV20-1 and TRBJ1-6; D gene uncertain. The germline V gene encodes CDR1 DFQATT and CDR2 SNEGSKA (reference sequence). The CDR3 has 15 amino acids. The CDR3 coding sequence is TGCAGTGCTAGACTCGTGGCAGGCTTGAATTCACCCCCCCACTTT. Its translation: CSARLVAGLNSPPHF.

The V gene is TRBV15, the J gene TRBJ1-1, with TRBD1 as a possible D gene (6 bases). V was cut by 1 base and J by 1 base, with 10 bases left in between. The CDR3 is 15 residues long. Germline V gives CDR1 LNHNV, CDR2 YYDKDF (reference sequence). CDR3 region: CATSRAGQSNTEAFF. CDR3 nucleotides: TGTGCCACCAGCAGAGCTGGACAGTCGAACACTGAAGCTTTCTTT.

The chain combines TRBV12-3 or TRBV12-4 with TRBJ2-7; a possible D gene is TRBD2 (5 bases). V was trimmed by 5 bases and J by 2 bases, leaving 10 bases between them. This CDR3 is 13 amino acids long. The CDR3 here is CASSLVEAYEQYF. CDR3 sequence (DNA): TGTGCCAGCAGTCTCGTGGAGGCCTACGAGCAGTACTTC.

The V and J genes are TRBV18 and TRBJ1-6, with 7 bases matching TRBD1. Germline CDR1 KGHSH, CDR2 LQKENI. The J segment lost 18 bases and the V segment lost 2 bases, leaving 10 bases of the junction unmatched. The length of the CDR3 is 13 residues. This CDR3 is CASSPDRARSPHF. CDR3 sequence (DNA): TGTGCCAGCTCACCAGACAGGGCGAGATCTCCCCACTTT.

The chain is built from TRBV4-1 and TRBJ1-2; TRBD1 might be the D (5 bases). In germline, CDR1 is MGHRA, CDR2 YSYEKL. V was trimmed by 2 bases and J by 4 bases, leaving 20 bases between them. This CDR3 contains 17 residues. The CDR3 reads CASSQFGQGWSSYGYTF. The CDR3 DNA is TGCGCCAGCAGCCAATTCGGGCAGGGTTGGTCTTCCTATGGCTACACCTTC.

CDR3 DNA sequence: TGCGCCAGCAGCGGGGAGGGTTTTCATGGCTACACCTTC. This translates into CASSGEGFHGYTF. The chain links TRBV5-1 to TRBJ1-2, with D hard to call. This CDR3 contains 13 residues. V dropped 4 bases and J dropped 6 bases, with 13 bases sitting between them. CDR1 SGHRS and CDR2 YFSETQ come from the germline V gene.

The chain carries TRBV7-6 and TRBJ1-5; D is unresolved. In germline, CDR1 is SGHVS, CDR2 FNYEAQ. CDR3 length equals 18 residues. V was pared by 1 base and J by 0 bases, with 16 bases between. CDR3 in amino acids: CASSLDTDYGNSNQPQHF. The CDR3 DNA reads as TGTGCCAGCAGCTTAGATACAGATTATGGGAATAGCAATCAGCCCCAGCATTTT. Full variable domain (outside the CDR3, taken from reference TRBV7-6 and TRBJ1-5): GAGVSQSPRYKVTKRGQDVALRCDPISGHVSLYWYRQALGQGPEFLTYFNYEAQQDKSGLPNDRFSAERPEGSISTLTIQRTEQRDSAMYRCASSLDTDYGNSNQPQHFGDGTRLSIL.

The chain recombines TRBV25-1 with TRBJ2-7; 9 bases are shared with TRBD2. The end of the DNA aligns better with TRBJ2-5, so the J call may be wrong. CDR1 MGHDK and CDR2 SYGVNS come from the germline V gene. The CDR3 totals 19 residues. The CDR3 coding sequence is TGTGCCAGCAGCGGCCCGGGGGAGACTAGCGGTTCTCATCAAGAGACCCAGTACTTC. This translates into CASSGPGETSGSHQETQYF.

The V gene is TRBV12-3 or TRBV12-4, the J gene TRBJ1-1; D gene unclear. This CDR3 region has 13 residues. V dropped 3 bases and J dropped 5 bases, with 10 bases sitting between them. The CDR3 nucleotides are TGTGCCAGCAGTTTTCGTTTTAATACTGAAGCTTTCTTT. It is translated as CASSFRFNTEAFF.

The DNA for the CDR3 is TGTGCCAGCCGGCTAGCCGGGGAGCTGTTTTTT. Protein sequence: CASRLAGELFF. This chain links TRBV6-1 with TRBJ2-2; D is ambiguous. The CDR3 runs to 11 residues. Germline V CDR1 and CDR2: MNHNS, SASEGT. Trimming stripped 8 bases from V and 6 bases from J, with 7 bases between.